Listed below are T cell receptor beta chains from one sample, sequenced in a study of blood T cell repertoires in COVID-19. The assay was immunoSEQ multiplex PCR, and TCRdb's table has in-frame clones only and misses some. The data contain 290,000 or so clones, 85% of them singletons. Specimen: peripheral blood. These receptors all come from a man between 50 and 59 years old with active or convalescent COVID-19. The conserved cysteine and the conserved F or W are not part of the CDR3 here.

cdr3_aa: ASSLGGQGQPQH
cdr3_length: 12
v_call: TRBV7-9

cdr3_aa: ASSSTGNNQPQH
cdr3_length: 12
v_call: TRBV5-8

cdr3_aa: ASSYSTGDNGYT
cdr3_length: 12
v_call: TRBV6-5

cdr3_aa: ASRSPGQGFNEQF
cdr3_length: 13
v_call: TRBV6-5

cdr3_aa: ASSLIQGGSGTEAF
cdr3_length: 14
v_call: TRBV7-2

cdr3_aa: ASSLVDYSYNEQF
cdr3_length: 13
v_call: TRBV7-6

cdr3_aa: ASSYRGAGTDTQY
cdr3_length: 13
v_call: TRBV6-2/TRBV6-3

cdr3_aa: ASRDRTEAF
cdr3_length: 9
v_call: TRBV28

cdr3_aa: AWSPMGGRGYNEQF
cdr3_length: 14
v_call: TRBV30

cdr3_aa: SASQVTNTEAF
cdr3_length: 11
v_call: TRBV20-1

cdr3_aa: ASSYLGQGGGYT
cdr3_length: 12
v_call: TRBV6-2/TRBV6-3

cdr3_aa: ASSSGGLAGFFGEQY
cdr3_length: 15
v_call: TRBV5-1

cdr3_aa: ASSLGSAGEETQY
cdr3_length: 13
v_call: TRBV5-1

cdr3_aa: ASSESAYSNQPQH
cdr3_length: 13
v_call: TRBV10-1

cdr3_aa: ASSGLGLAEETQY
cdr3_length: 13
v_call: TRBV19

cdr3_aa: ASSLNSYNEQF
cdr3_length: 11
v_call: TRBV12-3/TRBV12-4

cdr3_aa: ASTGRMNTEAF
cdr3_length: 11
v_call: TRBV12-3/TRBV12-4

cdr3_aa: ASSPNRLDTQY
cdr3_length: 11
v_call: TRBV18

cdr3_aa: ASRSGGYYNEQF
cdr3_length: 12
v_call: TRBV5-6

cdr3_aa: ASSLELAGASYNEQF
cdr3_length: 15
v_call: TRBV5-1

cdr3_aa: ASSYSSGVSSGANVLT
cdr3_length: 16
v_call: TRBV6-2/TRBV6-3

cdr3_aa: ASSTGGYRTYGYT
cdr3_length: 13
v_call: TRBV5-1

cdr3_aa: ASSLEGAILNTEAF
cdr3_length: 14
v_call: TRBV11-2

cdr3_aa: ASSQDLARGEKLF
cdr3_length: 13
v_call: TRBV4-3

cdr3_aa: ASSSYNEQF
cdr3_length: 9
v_call: TRBV12-3/TRBV12-4

cdr3_aa: ASSFREMGTGELF
cdr3_length: 13
v_call: TRBV5-1

cdr3_aa: ASSSGGGNTDTQY
cdr3_length: 13
v_call: TRBV28

cdr3_aa: ASSWRPGTAAEAF
cdr3_length: 13
v_call: TRBV7-9

cdr3_aa: ASSSIGTSGGSSYNEQF
cdr3_length: 17
v_call: TRBV7-9

cdr3_aa: ASSRVAGYT
cdr3_length: 9
v_call: TRBV28

cdr3_aa: ASSQERLAKNIQY
cdr3_length: 13
v_call: TRBV3-1/TRBV3-2

cdr3_aa: ASSVGGQSIYNEQF
cdr3_length: 14
v_call: TRBV9

cdr3_aa: ASSPLIRNDRQF
cdr3_length: 12
v_call: TRBV19

cdr3_aa: ASISYPGEQF
cdr3_length: 10
v_call: TRBV6-5

cdr3_aa: AWSWSGVSYEQY
cdr3_length: 12
v_call: TRBV30

cdr3_aa: ASSSRTGTGLWEQY
cdr3_length: 14
v_call: TRBV5-5

cdr3_aa: ASSMRGILFGSGGTDTQY
cdr3_length: 18
v_call: TRBV19

cdr3_aa: ASSQEMGTGGSYEQY
cdr3_length: 15
v_call: TRBV4-2

cdr3_aa: ATSDSGTSAPDTQY
cdr3_length: 14
v_call: TRBV24-1

cdr3_aa: ASRFQGGSYEQY
cdr3_length: 12
v_call: TRBV5-1